The present T cell receptor (beta chain) was sequenced within a study of blood T cell repertoires in COVID-19. Study background: Samples representing acute and convalescent COVID-19 were sourced from the United States, Italy and Spain. The cDNA or gDNA used as material had been derived from T cells, B-cell-depleted T cells, or PBMCs.

Original handling: Reference gene primers were amplified, and this amplification served to estimate nucleated cell counts. Generated by immunoSEQ multiplex PCR, the TCRdb table keeps only in-frame clones and is missing some. V and J calls and clone size are given by that table; D and trimming were obtained from the DNA. Of about 220,000 clones in the sample, approximately 81% were seen once. Only one count was recorded for this clone. The CDR3 length is 16 residues. Trimming pared 4 bases from V and 2 bases from J, leaving 18 bases between. Germline V lookup: CDR1 MDHEN, CDR2 SYDVKM. The rearrangement joins TRBV28 to TRBJ2-7; maybe TRBD1 (5 bases). This clonotype was sampled from a man aged 30-40 years with active or convalescent COVID-19. What was sequenced was peripheral blood. As DNA, the CDR3 is TGTGCCAGCAGTTCGCAAGGGGCAGGCCAGGCCTACGAGCAGTACTTC. This codes for CASSSQGAGQAYEQYF. The full variable domain, rest sourced from reference TRBV28 and TRBJ2-7, is DVKVTQSSRYLVKRTGEKVFLECVQDMDHENMFWYRQDPGLGLRLIYFSYDVKMKEKGDIPEGYSVSREKKERFSLILESASTNQTSMYLCASSSQGAGQAYEQYFGPGTRLTVT.